This TCR beta chain was recorded in a study of blood T cell repertoires in COVID-19. Study overall: Specimens from acute and convalescent COVID-19 originated in the United States, Italy and Spain.

Here immunoSEQ multiplex PCR was the method, and the copy in TCRdb shows in-frame clones only, minus some. Of over 110,000 clones listed, about 80% are singletons. This clone was recorded once. The receptor was derived from a man between 50 and 59 years old in a cohort exposed to, infected with or recovered from COVID-19 (not recorded which). Specimen: PBMCs or T cells enriched from blood (not recorded which).

CDR3 region: CSGVTETSYEQYF. The DNA of the CDR3 is TGCAGCGGGGTGACGGAGACCTCCTACGAGCAGTACTTC. The chain employs TRBV29-1 and TRBJ2-7, with D unclear. Germline V gene sequence: CDR1 SQVTM, CDR2 ANQGSEA. This CDR3 region has 13 residues. Trimming shortened V by 7 bases and J by 0 bases, and 13 bases separated the two germline ends.